Sequencing of this T cell receptor (beta chain) was carried out in a study of blood T cell repertoires in COVID-19. As for the study in general: The origin of the acute and convalescent COVID-19 samples was the United States, Italy and Spain. The analysed material was cDNA or gDNA that came from T cells, B-cell-depleted T cells, or PBMCs.

Study processing details: Amplification of reference gene primers was used by the study to estimate nucleated cell counts. Some clones are missing from TCRdb's copy, which holds only in-frame ones; the method was immunoSEQ multiplex PCR. That table supplies the V and J calls and clone size; D and trimming were determined from the DNA. The sample carries 110,000 to 150,000 clones, 80% to 90% recorded once. The CDR3 contains 16 residues. V was trimmed by 0 bases and J by 2 bases, leaving 14 bases between them. The germline CDR1 and CDR2 sequences are LGHNA and YNFKEQ. Sequences were obtained from peripheral blood. This chain connects TRBV4-2 to TRBJ2-7; maybe TRBD2 (6 bases). This clonotype was sampled from a woman in her sixties or seventies with active COVID-19. CDR3 residues: CASSQDSLAGPYEQYF. The CDR3 DNA follows: TGTGCCAGCAGCCAAGATTCCCTGGCGGGGCCCTACGAGCAGTACTTC.